This TCR beta chain was retrieved from a study of vaccination effects on CD4 cells after COVID-19 (dated 2022 in TCRdb). A note on the overall study: Each participant got two doses of an mRNA SARS-CoV-2 vaccine, either BNT162b2 or mRNA-1273. In the study, cultures from other donors were sequenced using the Oncomine TCR Beta short-read assay on an Illumina iSeq 100. The study compared SARS-CoV-2 spike-specific CD4+ TCR repertoires before and after mRNA vaccination in COVID-19 convalescent patients and infection-naive vaccine recipients. A total of over nine COVID-19 convalescent patients and several SARS-CoV-2-naive healthy vaccine recipients were included in the full study.

This clone occurred once. Its antigen remains undetermined. The record has no base qualities; no much larger clone is one base away. The germline V gene (reference sequence) specifies GTSNPN as CDR1 and SVGIG as CDR2. Clipping removes 3 bases from V and 4 bases from J, with 7 as the unmatched junction base count. From the cysteine through the phenylalanine, the CDR3 covers 15 amino acids. Kept here is only the CDR3 DNA, which spans 45 bases and is read in frame from base 1. The investigation overall reported the following: In healthy vaccine recipients, vaccine-induced clones were almost all SARS-CoV-2 mono-reactive, with only 1 of 255 cross-reactive with common cold coronaviruses. Only a small number of convalescent patients were included, and no early post-infection timepoints were available, which limited the study. Clones induced by infection and clones induced by vaccination both contracted markedly at late timepoints after vaccination, which fits with T cell responses waning over time.

Receptor libraries were prepared by the immunoSEQ multiplex PCR assay. TCR beta CDR3 sequencing was performed on DNA from the cultured, isolated CD4+ T cells. The original methods were these. Non-productive TCR sequences were removed, reads were trimmed to the CDR3 region, and CDR3s of at least 7 amino acids were retained. The MANAFEST web app was used to pick out antigen-specific clonotypes by comparing their expansion in peptide wells with that in reference cultures. To be called positive, a clone needed expansion at FDR<0.05 compared with the reference and with all other wells, an odds ratio greater than 5, and a frequency greater than 0.1% in two replicate wells. Cross-reactive clonotypes were defined as significantly expanded in SARS-CoV-2 spike wells and in at least one common cold coronavirus spike condition. CDR3 similarity was assessed by Levenshtein distance using the stringdist R package, and unrooted trees were constructed with ape in R 3.6.1. In TCRdb, the immuneACCESS table is reduced to in-frame sequences with V and J assigned. These tables do not hold every clone; where another copy was compared, an unresolved V gene accounts for under half, and the others remain unexplained. That table supplies the V and J calls and clone size; D and trimming were determined from the DNA. The sample profile shows some 69,000 clones; approximately 75% of them were found once. 2.5% to 3% of the sample lies in the top ten.

To identify antigen-specific CD4+ T cell clonotypes by their expansion, the ViraFEST assay first stimulated PBMC with viral peptide pools and then applied TCR sequencing. After about 10 days of culture, CD4+ T cells were isolated with the EasySep CD4+ T cell isolation kit. Healthy vaccine recipients had no prior SARS-CoV-2 infection, confirmed by negative nucleocapsid antibodies before and after vaccination. Each well held over 1.5 million PBMC cultured in IMDM containing roughly 5% human AB serum, 8 to 10 IU/ml IL-2 and gentamicin, along with 8 to 10 ug/ml peptides. On days 3 and 7, half of the culture medium was replaced with fresh IL-2-containing medium. Each peptide stimulation condition was cultured in triplicate wells unless otherwise noted. Using Ficoll-Paque Plus gradient centrifugation, PBMC were separated from whole blood and then either used fresh or cryopreserved at -140C. Overlapping peptide pools spanned the spike proteins of SARS-CoV-2 and the common cold coronaviruses HCoV-NL63, HCoV-OC43 and HCoV-229E. The QIAamp micro DNA kit was used to extract genomic DNA from the cultured CD4+ T cells.

This receptor was identified in a human donor who received a COVID-19 vaccine. The V gene is TRBV30 and the J gene is TRBJ2-3; TRBD2 agrees with 10 junctional bases. The material was CD4+ T cells from PBMCs cultured with HCoV-NL63 spike peptides, obtained before COVID-19 vaccination. The cell subset or site label, read with the paper, signifies: HCoV-NL63 spike overlapping peptide pool stimulation. The DNA is as follows: TGTGCCTGGAGCCCCAGCGGGGGGGCCGCAGATACGCAGTATTTT. It is translated as CAWSPSGGAADTQYF.